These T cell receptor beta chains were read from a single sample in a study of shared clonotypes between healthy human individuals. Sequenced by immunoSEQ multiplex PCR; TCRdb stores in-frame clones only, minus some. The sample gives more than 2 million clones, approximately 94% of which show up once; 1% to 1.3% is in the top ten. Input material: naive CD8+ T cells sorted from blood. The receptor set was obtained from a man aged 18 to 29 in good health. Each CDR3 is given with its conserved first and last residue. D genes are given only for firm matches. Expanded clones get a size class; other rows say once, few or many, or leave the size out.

TGTGCCACCGGACTTCGCCAAGAGACCCAGTACTTC	CATGLRQETQYF	TRBV6-1	TRBJ2-5	.	.
TGTGCCAGCACGGACAGGGGTCGCACCTACGAGCAGTACTTC	CASTDRGRTYEQYF	TRBV28	TRBJ2-7	TRBD1	.
TGTGCCAGCAGCCTCGGACTAGCGGCAACGGGGGAGACCCAGTACTTC	CASSLGLAATGETQYF	TRBV11-2	TRBJ2-5	TRBD2	once
TGTGCCAGCAGTTACGGGACAGGGGGCGCCGACGGGGAGCTGTTTTTT	CASSYGTGGADGELFF	TRBV6-6	TRBJ2-2	TRBD1	.
TGCGCCAGCAGCGGGACAGGCGTGGCTGGTGAGCAGTTCTTC	CASSGTGVAGEQFF	TRBV5-1	TRBJ2-1	TRBD1	.
TGTGCCAGCCTGCATACTGACAGGGTATGCCACGAGCAGTACTTC	CASLHTDRVCHEQYF	TRBV6-5	TRBJ2-7	TRBD1	.
TGTGCCAGCAGTGTCTCAGGGGTGGGCACTGAAGCTTTCTTT	CASSVSGVGTEAFF	TRBV28	TRBJ1-1	.	.
TGTGCCTGCACTAGTACAAGTAACACCGGGGAGCTGTTTTTT	CACTSTSNTGELFF	TRBV30	TRBJ2-2	.	.
TGTGCCAGCAGCATAGGACTAGCGGAGTACAATGAGCAGTTCTTC	CASSIGLAEYNEQFF	TRBV9	TRBJ2-1	TRBD2	.
TGTGCCAGCAGTAGAGGGTTCGGAGAGACCCAGTACTTC	CASSRGFGETQYF	TRBV6-1	TRBJ2-5	.	.
TGTGCCAGCAGCTTAGGTACTAGCGGAGCCGGGGGGCAGTTCTTC	CASSLGTSGAGGQFF	TRBV7-9	TRBJ2-1	TRBD2	.
TGTGCCAGCAGTTTACTAGCGGAGTTCACAGATACGCAGTATTTT	CASSLLAEFTDTQYF	TRBV27	TRBJ2-3	TRBD2	.
TGTGCCAGTAGTATTGGTGGGTCGAACACCATATATTTT	CASSIGGSNTIYF	TRBV19	TRBJ1-3	.	.
TGTGCCAGCAGTGAAGACACCTGGGTGACAGACAATGAGCAGTTCTTC	CASSEDTWVTDNEQFF	TRBV2	TRBJ2-1	.	.
TGTGCCAGCAGTCACGCGGGGAGCGAGCAGTACTTC	CASSHAGSEQYF	TRBV6-5	TRBJ2-7	.	.
TGTGCCAGCAGCTTGATTTCGTCAGGGGAGCAGTACTTC	CASSLISSGEQYF	TRBV5-4	TRBJ2-7	.	.
TGTGCCAGCAGCTTGCCCGGTCAAGAGACCCAGTACTTC	CASSLPGQETQYF	TRBV5-4	TRBJ2-5	.	.
TGTGCCAGCAGCCCCCTCTTCAAGCGGGAGGGCGCAGATACGCAGTATTTT	CASSPLFKREGADTQYF	TRBV7-9	TRBJ2-3	TRBD2	.
TGTGCCATCAGGACACTAGCCTCAGATACGCAGTATTTT	CAIRTLASDTQYF	TRBV10-3	TRBJ2-3	.	.
TGTGCCAGCAGTCAACAGGGAGCTCTTGAAGCTTTCTTT	CASSQQGALEAFF	TRBV6-5	TRBJ1-1	.	.
TGTGCCAGCAGCTTCACAGGGGGCGACTATGGCTACACCTTC	CASSFTGGDYGYTF	TRBV7-9	TRBJ1-2	TRBD1	.
TGTGCCAGCAGTGTAGCGGGAGGGGTTTCCGGGGAGCTGTTTTTT	CASSVAGGVSGELFF	TRBV2	TRBJ2-2	TRBD2	.
TGTGCCTGGGCTGGGGGACGTCGGGAGCAGTTCTTC	CAWAGGRREQFF	TRBV30	TRBJ2-1	.	.
TGCGCCAGCAGTGATTTCGGGGAGGCCCAGGGGTATGGCTACACCTTC	CASSDFGEAQGYGYTF	TRBV10-2	TRBJ1-2	.	.
TGCGCCAGCAGCCATGTAGGGTCGGAGACCCAGTACTTC	CASSHVGSETQYF	TRBV4-1	TRBJ2-5	.	.
TGTGCCAGCAGTTTATTCGGAGACAGGGCTGGAAACACCATATATTTT	CASSLFGDRAGNTIYF	TRBV28	TRBJ1-3	TRBD1	.
TGTGCCAGCTCGCCCCCGGGGACAGGGAACGAGCAGTACTTC	CASSPPGTGNEQYF	TRBV18	TRBJ2-7	TRBD1	.
TGTGCCAGCAGCTTAGACCGGAGCTCCTACAATGAGCAGTTCTTC	CASSLDRSSYNEQFF	TRBV7-6	TRBJ2-1	.	once
TGTGCCAGCAGCTTGGGGACAGGGGACTTTGAAGCTTTCTTT	CASSLGTGDFEAFF	TRBV11-2	TRBJ1-1	TRBD1	.
TGCGCCAGCAGCCAAGTGGGTGGGGACGAGACCCAGTACTTC	CASSQVGGDETQYF	TRBV4-3	TRBJ2-5	.	few
TGTGCCAGCACAGGGGACAGCAAAAACATTCAGTACTTC	CASTGDSKNIQYF	TRBV6-6	TRBJ2-4	TRBD1	.
TGCGCCAGCAGCCGGTCCGGGACAGACACCGGGGAGCTGTTTTTT	CASSRSGTDTGELFF	TRBV4-1	TRBJ2-2	TRBD1	.
TGTGCCAGCAGTCTGTTCGGGACATATAATTCACCCCTCCACTTT	CASSLFGTYNSPLHF	TRBV28	TRBJ1-6	.	few
TGTGCCGCGGCGGCTTTAGCGATTTACGAGCAGTACTTC	CAAAALAIYEQYF	TRBV6-6	TRBJ2-7	.	.
TGTGCCATCAGTGGTGGCGGGGTACAGTTCTTC	CAISGGGVQFF	TRBV10-3	TRBJ2-1	.	.
TGTGCCAGCAGCTTGGAGGCCGGCACCGGGGAGCTGTTTTTT	CASSLEAGTGELFF	TRBV5-6	TRBJ2-2	.	.
TGTGCCAGCAGCTTGGGCCCGTATAGCAATCAGCCCCAGCATTTT	CASSLGPYSNQPQHF	TRBV5-4	TRBJ1-5	.	.
TGTGCCAGCAGCTTAGAAATGACAGATACGCAGTATTTT	CASSLEMTDTQYF	TRBV7-9	TRBJ2-3	.	.
TGTGCCAGCAGCTGGGGGCTTGGACCAAACACTGAAGCTTTCTTT	CASSWGLGPNTEAFF	TRBV5-4	TRBJ1-1	.	.
TGTGCCAGCAGTCCTGACTGGGACTACGAGCAGTACTTC	CASSPDWDYEQYF	TRBV28	TRBJ2-7	.	.
TGCGCCAGCAGCCAAGCGGGAGGAGTTTCGTCCGAGCAGTACTTC	CASSQAGGVSSEQYF	TRBV4-1	TRBJ2-7	TRBD2	.
TGCGCCAGCAGCCCGGGGAAAAGCAATCAGCCCCAGCATTTT	CASSPGKSNQPQHF	TRBV4-1	TRBJ1-5	.	once
TGTGCCAGCAGTCCGCCGGGACTAGCGGGAGGCACAGATACGCAGTATTTT	CASSPPGLAGGTDTQYF	TRBV27	TRBJ2-3	TRBD2	once
TGTGCCAGCAGCCTGGATACCTACGAGCAGTACTTC	CASSLDTYEQYF	TRBV6-5	TRBJ2-7	.	.
TGCGCCAGCAGCCAGACGCCGGACACACTGACGGGCTACACCTTC	CASSQTPDTLTGYTF	TRBV4-3	TRBJ1-2	.	.